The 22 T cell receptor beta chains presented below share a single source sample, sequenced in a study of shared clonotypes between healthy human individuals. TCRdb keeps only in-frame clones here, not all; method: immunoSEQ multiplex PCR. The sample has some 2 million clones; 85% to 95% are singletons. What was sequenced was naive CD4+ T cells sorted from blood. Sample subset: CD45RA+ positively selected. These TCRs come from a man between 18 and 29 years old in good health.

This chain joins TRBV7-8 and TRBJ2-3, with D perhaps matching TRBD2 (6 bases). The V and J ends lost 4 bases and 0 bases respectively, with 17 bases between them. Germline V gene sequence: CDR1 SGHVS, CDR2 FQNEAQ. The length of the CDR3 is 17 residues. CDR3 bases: TGTGCCAGCAGCTCGCTAGGATCGGGAGTTAGCACAGATACGCAGTATTTT. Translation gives CASSSLGSGVSTDTQYF. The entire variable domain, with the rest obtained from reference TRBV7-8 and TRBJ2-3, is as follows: GAGVSQSPRYKVAKRGQDVALRCDPISGHVSLFWYQQALGQGPEFLTYFQNEAQLDKSGLPSDRFFAERPEGSVSTLKIQRTQQEDSAVYLCASSSLGSGVSTDTQYFGPGTRLTVL.

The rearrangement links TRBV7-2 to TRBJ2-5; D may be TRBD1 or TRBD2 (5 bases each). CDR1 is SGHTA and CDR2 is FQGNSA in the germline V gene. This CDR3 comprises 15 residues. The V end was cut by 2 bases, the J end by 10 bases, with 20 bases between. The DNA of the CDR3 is TGTGCCAGCAGCTTATGGGGGAGCGGTGTGGAGGACCAGTACTTC. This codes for CASSLWGSGVEDQYF.

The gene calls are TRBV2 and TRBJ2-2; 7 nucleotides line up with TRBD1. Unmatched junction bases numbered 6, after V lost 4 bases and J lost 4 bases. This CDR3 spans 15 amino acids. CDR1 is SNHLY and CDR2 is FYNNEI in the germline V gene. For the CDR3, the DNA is TGTGCCAGCAGTGGACAGGGAGTAAGCACCGGGGAGCTGTTTTTT. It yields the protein CASSGQGVSTGELFF.

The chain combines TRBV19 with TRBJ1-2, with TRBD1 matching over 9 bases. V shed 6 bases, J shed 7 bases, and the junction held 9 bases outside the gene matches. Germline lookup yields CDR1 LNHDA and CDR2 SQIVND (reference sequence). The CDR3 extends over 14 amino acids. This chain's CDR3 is CASSPGQGLSGYTF. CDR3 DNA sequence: TGTGCCAGTAGCCCGGGACAGGGATTGTCTGGCTACACCTTC.

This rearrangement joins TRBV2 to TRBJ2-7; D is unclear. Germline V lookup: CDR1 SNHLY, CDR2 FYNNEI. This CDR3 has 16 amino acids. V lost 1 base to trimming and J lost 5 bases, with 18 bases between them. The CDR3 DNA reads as TGTGCCAGCAGTGAAGGGGTCTGGGCAGCTCGCGACGAGCAGTACTTC. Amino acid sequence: CASSEGVWAARDEQYF.

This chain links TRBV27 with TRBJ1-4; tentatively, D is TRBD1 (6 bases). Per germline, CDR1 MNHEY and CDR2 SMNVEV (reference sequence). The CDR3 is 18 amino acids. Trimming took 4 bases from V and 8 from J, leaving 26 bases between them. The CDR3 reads CASSSQALRGGIGEKLFF. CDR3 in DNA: TGTGCCAGCAGTTCTCAGGCACTTAGAGGGGGGATAGGGGAAAAACTGTTTTTT.

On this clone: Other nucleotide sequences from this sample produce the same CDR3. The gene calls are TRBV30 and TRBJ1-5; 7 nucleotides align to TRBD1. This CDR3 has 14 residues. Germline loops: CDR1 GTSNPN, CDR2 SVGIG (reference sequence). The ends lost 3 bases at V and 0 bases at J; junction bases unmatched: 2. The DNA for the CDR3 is TGTGCCTGGAGCGGGGACAGTAGCAATCAGCCCCAGCATTTT. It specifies CAWSGDSSNQPQHF.

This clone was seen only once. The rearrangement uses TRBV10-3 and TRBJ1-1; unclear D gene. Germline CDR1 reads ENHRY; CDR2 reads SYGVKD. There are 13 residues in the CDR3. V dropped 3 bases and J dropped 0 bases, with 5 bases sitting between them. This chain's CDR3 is CAISEGMNTEAFF. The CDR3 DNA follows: TGTGCCATCAGTGAAGGAATGAACACTGAAGCTTTCTTT.

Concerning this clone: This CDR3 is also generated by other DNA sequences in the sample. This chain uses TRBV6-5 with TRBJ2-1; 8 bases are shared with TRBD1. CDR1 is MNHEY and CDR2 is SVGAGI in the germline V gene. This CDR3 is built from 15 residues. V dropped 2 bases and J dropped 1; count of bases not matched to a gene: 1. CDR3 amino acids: CASSYGQGSYNEQFF. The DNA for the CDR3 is TGTGCCAGCAGTTACGGACAGGGATCCTACAATGAGCAGTTCTTC.

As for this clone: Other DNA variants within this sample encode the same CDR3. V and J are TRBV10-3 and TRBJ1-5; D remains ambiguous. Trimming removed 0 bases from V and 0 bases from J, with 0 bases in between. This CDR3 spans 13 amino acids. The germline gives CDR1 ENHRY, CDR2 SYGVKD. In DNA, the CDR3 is TGTGCCATCAGTGAGTCTAGCAATCAGCCCCAGCATTTT. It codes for CAISESSNQPQHF.

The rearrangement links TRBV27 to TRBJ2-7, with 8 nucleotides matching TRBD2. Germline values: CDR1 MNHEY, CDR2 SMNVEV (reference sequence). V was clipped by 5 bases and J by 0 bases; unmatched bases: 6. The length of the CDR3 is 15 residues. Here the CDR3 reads CASSPYTSGSYEQYF. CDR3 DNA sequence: TGTGCCAGCAGTCCATACACTAGCGGCTCCTACGAGCAGTACTTC.

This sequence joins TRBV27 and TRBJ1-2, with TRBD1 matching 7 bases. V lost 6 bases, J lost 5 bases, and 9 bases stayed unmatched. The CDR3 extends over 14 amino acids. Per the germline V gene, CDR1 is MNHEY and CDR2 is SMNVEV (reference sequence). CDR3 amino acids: CASRLSGTDYGYTF. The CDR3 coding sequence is TGTGCCAGCAGACTATCCGGGACAGATTATGGCTACACCTTC.

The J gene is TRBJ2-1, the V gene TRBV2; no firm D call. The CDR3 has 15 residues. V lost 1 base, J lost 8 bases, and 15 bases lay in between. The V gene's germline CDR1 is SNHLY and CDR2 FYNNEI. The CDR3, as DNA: TGTGCCAGCAGTGAAGTTCTCTTCCGAGGCGATGAGCAGTTCTTC. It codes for CASSEVLFRGDEQFF.

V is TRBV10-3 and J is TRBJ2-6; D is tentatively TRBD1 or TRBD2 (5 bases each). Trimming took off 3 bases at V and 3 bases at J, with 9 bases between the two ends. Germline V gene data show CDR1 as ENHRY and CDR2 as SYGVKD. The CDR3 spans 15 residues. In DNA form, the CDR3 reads TGTGCCATCAGTGATGCAGGGAGTGGGGCCAACGTCCTGACTTTC. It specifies CAISDAGSGANVLTF.

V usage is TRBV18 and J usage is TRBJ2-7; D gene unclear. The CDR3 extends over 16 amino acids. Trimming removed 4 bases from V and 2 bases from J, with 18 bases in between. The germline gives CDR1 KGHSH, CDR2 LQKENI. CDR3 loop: CASSRYQDTIAYEQYF. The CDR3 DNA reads TGTGCCAGCTCACGATACCAAGACACAATAGCCTACGAGCAGTACTTC.

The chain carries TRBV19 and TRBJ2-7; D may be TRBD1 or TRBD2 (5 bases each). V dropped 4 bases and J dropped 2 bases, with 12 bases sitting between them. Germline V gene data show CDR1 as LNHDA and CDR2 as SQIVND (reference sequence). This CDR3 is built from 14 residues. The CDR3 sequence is CASSTDGTPYEQYF. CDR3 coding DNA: TGTGCCAGTAGTACCGACGGGACGCCCTACGAGCAGTACTTC.

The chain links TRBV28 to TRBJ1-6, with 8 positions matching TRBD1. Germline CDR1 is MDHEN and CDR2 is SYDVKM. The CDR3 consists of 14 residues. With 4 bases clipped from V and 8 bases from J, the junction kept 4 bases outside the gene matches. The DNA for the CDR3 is TGTGCCAGCAGTTACCAGGGGGCTTATTCACCCCTCCACTTT. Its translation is CASSYQGAYSPLHF.

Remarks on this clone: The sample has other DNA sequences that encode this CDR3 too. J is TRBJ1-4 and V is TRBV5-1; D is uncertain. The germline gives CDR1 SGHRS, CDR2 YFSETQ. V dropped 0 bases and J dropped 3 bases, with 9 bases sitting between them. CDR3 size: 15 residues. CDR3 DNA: TGCGCCAGCAGCTTGGAGGCAGGACCTAATGAAAAACTGTTTTTT. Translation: CASSLEAGPNEKLFF.

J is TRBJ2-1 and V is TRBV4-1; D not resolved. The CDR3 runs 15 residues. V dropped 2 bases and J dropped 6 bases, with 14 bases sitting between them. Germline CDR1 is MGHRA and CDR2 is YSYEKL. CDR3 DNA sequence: TGCGCCAGCAGCCAATTCCAGGAGAAGGGCAATGAGCAGTTCTTC. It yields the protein CASSQFQEKGNEQFF.

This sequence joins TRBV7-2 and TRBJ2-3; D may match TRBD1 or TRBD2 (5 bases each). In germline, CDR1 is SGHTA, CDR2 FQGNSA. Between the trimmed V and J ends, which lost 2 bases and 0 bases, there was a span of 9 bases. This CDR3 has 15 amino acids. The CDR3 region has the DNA TGTGCCAGCAGCTTAAGTGGGGGTAGCACAGATACGCAGTATTTT. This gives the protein CASSLSGGSTDTQYF.

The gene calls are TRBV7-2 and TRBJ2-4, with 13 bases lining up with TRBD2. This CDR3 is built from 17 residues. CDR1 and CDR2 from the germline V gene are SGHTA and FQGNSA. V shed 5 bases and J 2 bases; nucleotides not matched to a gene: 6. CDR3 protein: CASSPTSGRASKNIQYF. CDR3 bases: TGTGCCAGCAGCCCTACTAGCGGGAGGGCCTCCAAAAACATTCAGTACTTC.

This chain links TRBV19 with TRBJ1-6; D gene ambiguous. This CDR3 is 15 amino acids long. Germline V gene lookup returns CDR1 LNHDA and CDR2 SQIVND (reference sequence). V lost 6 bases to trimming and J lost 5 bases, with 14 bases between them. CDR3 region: CASRGILIDNSPLHF. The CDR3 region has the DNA TGTGCCAGTAGGGGAATTTTAATCGATAATTCACCCCTCCACTTT.